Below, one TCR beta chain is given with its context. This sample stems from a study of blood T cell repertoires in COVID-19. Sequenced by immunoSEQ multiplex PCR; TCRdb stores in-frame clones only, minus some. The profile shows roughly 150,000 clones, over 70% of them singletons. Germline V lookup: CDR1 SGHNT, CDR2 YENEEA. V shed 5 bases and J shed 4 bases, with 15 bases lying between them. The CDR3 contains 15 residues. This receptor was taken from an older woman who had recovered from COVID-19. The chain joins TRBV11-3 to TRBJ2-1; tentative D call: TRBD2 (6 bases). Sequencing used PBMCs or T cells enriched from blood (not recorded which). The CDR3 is CASSQAGPTYNEQFF. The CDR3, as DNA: TGTGCCAGCAGCCAAGCGGGTCCGACTTACAATGAGCAGTTCTTC.